Listed below are T cell receptor beta chains from one sample, sequenced in a study of blood T cell repertoires in COVID-19. Assay: immunoSEQ multiplex PCR; the TCRdb copy retains only in-frame clones and omits some. Counted here are 260,000 or so clones, over 70% occurring once; the ten biggest clones make up 8% to 9.5%. The specimen was peripheral blood. The receptors shown here come from a human donor in a cohort sampled during active COVID-19. CDR3s include the opening cysteine and the closing phenylalanine or tryptophan. The D gene is left open where the match is weak. Some rows mark clone size as missing; the rest say once, few, many or name a class of expanded clone.

NA	TRBV29-1	TRBJ1-3	NA	CSVDLYSGNTIYF	TGCAGCGTTGACCTCTACTCTGGAAACACCATATATTTT
TRBD2	TRBV28	TRBJ2-3	NA	CASSVGGSQYF	TGTGCCAGCAGCGTGGGGGGGTCGCAGTATTTT
TRBD1	TRBV6-5	TRBJ1-1	once	CASSLGTASTEAFF	TGTGCCAGCAGTCTCGGGACAGCCAGCACTGAAGCTTTCTTT
NA	TRBV6-6	TRBJ1-3	few	CASTPNSGTIYF	TGTGCCAGCACCCCCAACTCGGGAACCATATATTTT
TRBD2	TRBV5-1	TRBJ2-6	NA	CASFKGGLAGGTGANVLTF	TGCGCCAGTTTTAAAGGAGGACTAGCGGGAGGAACTGGGGCCAACGTCCTGACTTTC
NA	TRBV18	TRBJ2-6	NA	CASSQNRVGTVSGANVLTF	TGTGCCAGCTCGCAGAACAGGGTTGGTACCGTCTCTGGGGCCAACGTCCTGACTTTC
TRBD2	TRBV18	TRBJ2-7	NA	CASSPLSGGAYEQYF	TGTGCCAGCTCACCACTGAGCGGGGGGGCCTACGAGCAGTACTTC
NA	TRBV9	TRBJ2-1	NA	CASSASGDIPREQFF	TGTGCCAGCAGCGCCTCAGGGGACATACCGAGGGAGCAGTTCTTC
NA	TRBV27	TRBJ2-6	NA	CASSLNVRGYRANVLTF	TGTGCCAGCAGTCTAAACGTCAGGGGATACCGGGCCAACGTCCTGACTTTC
TRBD2	TRBV3-1/TRBV3-2	TRBJ2-2	NA	CATGIAGGPLDGELFF	TGTGCCACCGGAATAGCGGGAGGGCCGCTGGACGGGGAGCTGTTTTTT
NA	TRBV5-4	TRBJ1-1	NA	CASSFHNRDTEAFF	TGTGCCAGCAGCTTCCACAACAGGGACACTGAAGCTTTCTTT
NA	TRBV7-7	TRBJ2-1	once	CASSPQGGPNDEQFF	TGTGCTAGCAGCCCGCAGGGGGGACCGAACGATGAGCAGTTCTTC
TRBD1	TRBV10-2	TRBJ1-3	NA	CAALGQFGNTIYF	TGCGCCGCTTTGGGACAGTTCGGAAACACCATATATTTT
TRBD2	TRBV5-1	TRBJ2-7	NA	CASSLAAGGLYEQYF	TGCGCCAGCAGCTTGGCAGCGGGAGGGCTGTACGAGCAGTACTTC
TRBD1	TRBV2	TRBJ1-2	NA	CASTRQGASLGYTF	TGTGCCAGCACGAGGCAGGGGGCGAGTCTGGGCTACACCTTC
NA	TRBV2	TRBJ1-1	NA	CASSQRTPREAFF	TGTGCCAGCAGTCAAAGGACTCCAAGAGAAGCTTTCTTT
NA	TRBV25-1	TRBJ1-3	NA	CASSEPGNSGNTIYF	TGTGCCAGCAGTGAACCGGGAAACTCTGGAAACACCATATATTTT
NA	TRBV21-1	TRBJ1-4	NA	CASTFTGPTNEKLFF	TGTGCCAGCACTTTTACAGGGCCAACTAATGAAAAACTGTTTTTT
NA	TRBV9	TRBJ1-6	NA	CASSADRPNSPLHF	TGTGCCAGCAGCGCTGACAGGCCTAATTCACCCCTCCACTTT
TRBD2	TRBV19	TRBJ2-1	NA	CASSIDPGLAGVEAYNEQFF	TGTGCCAGTAGTATAGATCCGGGACTAGCGGGAGTGGAGGCCTACAATGAGCAGTTCTTC
NA	TRBV6-5	TRBJ1-1	NA	CASNPRVGTEAFF	TGTGCCAGCAACCCTCGCGTCGGCACTGAAGCTTTCTTT
TRBD2	TRBV10-3	TRBJ2-1	NA	CAISESGLAEHNEQFF	TGTGCCATCAGTGAGTCAGGGCTAGCGGAGCACAATGAGCAGTTCTTC
NA	TRBV5-5	TRBJ1-2	once	CASSREGAAGFGGYTF	TGTGCCAGCAGCCGAGAGGGTGCGGCGGGTTTTGGTGGCTACACCTTC